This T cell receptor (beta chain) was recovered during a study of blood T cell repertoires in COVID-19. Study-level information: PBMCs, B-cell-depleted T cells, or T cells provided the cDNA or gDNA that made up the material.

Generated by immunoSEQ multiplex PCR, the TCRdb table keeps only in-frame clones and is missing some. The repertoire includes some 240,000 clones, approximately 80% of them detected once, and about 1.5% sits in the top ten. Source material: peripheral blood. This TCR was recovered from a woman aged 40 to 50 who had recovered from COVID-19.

The CDR3 DNA reads TGTGCCAGCACCTATAAGGGGAGGGTAGGGGTCTTATCTTACGAGCAGTACTTC. Protein product: CASTYKGRVGVLSYEQYF. The gene calls are TRBV21-1 and TRBJ2-7; no check of the table's D call, TRBD2, against the DNA was made. TRBV21-1 is designated a pseudogene. The CDR3 totals 18 residues.